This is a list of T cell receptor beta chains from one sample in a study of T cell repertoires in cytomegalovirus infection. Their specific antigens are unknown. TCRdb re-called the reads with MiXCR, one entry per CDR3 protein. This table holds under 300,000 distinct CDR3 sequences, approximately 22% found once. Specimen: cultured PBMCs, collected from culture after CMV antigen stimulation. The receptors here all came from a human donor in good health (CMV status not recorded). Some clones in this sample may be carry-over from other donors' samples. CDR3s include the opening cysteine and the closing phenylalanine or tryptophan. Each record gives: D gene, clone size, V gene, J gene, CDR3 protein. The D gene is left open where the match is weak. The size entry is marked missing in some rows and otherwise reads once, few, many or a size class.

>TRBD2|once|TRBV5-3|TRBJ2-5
CASSSPGLAGGQETQYF
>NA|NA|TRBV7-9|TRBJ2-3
CASSLKREGSTDTQYF
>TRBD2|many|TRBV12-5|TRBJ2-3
CASGQGLAGGSDTQYF
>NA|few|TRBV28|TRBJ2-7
CASSFSGYGYEQYF
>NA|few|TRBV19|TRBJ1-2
CASSIVSGLNYGYTF
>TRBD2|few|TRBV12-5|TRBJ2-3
CASGLVLAGAGDTQYF
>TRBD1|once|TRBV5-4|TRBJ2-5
CASSQQGAVETQYF
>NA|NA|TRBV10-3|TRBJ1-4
CATGTTDNEKLFF
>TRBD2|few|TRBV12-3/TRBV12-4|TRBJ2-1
CASSPGTTVLAGVSPNEQFF
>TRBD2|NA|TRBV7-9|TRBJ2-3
CASSPGGSGIDTQYF
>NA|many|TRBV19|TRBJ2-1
CASSNRRSYNEQFF
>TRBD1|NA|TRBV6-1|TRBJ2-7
CASSEFWRTGNYEQYF
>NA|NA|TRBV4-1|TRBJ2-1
CASSQDPGFSYNEHFF
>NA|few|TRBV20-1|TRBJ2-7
CSARDPNHSYEQYF
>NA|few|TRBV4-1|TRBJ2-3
CASSQDSGYTDTQYF
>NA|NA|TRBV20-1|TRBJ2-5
CSASSRRVHPMGQYF
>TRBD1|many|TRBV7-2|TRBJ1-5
CASSPSDRDNQPQHF
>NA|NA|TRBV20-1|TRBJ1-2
CSGASESYGYTF
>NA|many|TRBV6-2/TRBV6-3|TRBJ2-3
CASSYAFGIRTDTQYF
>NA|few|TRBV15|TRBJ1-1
CATSGGALNTEAFF
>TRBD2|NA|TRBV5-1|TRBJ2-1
CASSLGTSVVHEQFF
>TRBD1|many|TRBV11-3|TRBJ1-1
CASSPGTARAFF
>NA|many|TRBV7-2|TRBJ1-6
CASSLGPPLSPLHF
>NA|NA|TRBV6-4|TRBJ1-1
CASSDGGRNTEAFF
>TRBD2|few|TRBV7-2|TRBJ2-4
CASSPPGGGLNIQYF
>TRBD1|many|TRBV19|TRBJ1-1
CASSIRTGRSDTEAFF
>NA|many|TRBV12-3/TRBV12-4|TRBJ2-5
CASSFSLRGVETQYF
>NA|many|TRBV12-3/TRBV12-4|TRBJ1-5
CASSLREGVGQPQHF
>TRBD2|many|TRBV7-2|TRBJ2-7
CASSLGGRGLYEQYF
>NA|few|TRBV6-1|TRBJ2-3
CASSPPGPTDTQYF
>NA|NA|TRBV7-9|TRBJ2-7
CASSSPRGRAAEQYF
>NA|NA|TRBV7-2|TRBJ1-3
CASSFLTRVGNTIYF
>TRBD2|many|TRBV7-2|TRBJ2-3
CASSATLAGGTDTQYF
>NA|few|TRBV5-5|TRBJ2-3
CASSLVLGGGRADTQYF
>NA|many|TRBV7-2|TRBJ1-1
CASSLEPPGWTEAFF
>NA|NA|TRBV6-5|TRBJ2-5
CASSYVGIQETQYF
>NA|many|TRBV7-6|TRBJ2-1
CASSLLGGEQFF
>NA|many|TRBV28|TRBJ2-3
CASSLTGTRTDTQYF
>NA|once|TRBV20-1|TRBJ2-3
CSATEGETQYF
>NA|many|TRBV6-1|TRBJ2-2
CASKNSAEPLNTGELFF
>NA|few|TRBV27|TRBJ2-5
CASSGGLYQETQYF
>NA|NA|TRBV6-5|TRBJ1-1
CASSQGRVPGTEAFF
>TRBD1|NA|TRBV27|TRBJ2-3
CASSFRDRARTDTQYF
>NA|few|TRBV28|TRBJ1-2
CASNLEGGSYGYTF
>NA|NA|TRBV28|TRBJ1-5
CASSRYSNQPQHF
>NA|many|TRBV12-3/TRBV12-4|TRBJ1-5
CASAGQHNQPQHF
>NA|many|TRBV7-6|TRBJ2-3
CASSLLVDTQYF
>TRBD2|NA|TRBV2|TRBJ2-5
CASSALISGGQETQYF
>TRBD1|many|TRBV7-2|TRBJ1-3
CASSPDRGNTIYF
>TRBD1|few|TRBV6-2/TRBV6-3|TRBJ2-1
CASRRQGLVNEQFF
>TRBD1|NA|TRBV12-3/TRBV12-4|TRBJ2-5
CASRIDRGRETQYF
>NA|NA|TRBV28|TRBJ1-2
CASSPSGTNYGYTF
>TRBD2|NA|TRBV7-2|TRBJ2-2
CASSPRLAGGNTGELFF
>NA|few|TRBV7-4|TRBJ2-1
CASSRSDRNEQFF
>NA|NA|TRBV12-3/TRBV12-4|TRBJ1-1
CASSGPYTEAFF
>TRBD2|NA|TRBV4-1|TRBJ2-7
CASSQDIGLGGEQYF
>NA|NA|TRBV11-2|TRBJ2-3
CASSLLGGLADTQYF